This T cell receptor (beta chain) was identified in a study of molecular identifiers for immune sequencing clone quantification. The bulk TCR libraries were made with methods described before and with listed TCR primers. MiXCR, run by TCRdb on the PCR reads, gives a single entry per CDR3 protein. The sample yields under 100,000 distinct CDR3 sequences, 25% seen once. The sample holds many counts of this clonotype. The germline CDR1 and CDR2 sequences are SGHVS and FNYEAQ. Trimming took off 1 base at V and 2 bases at J, with 8 bases between the two ends. The CDR3 is 14 residues long. This rearrangement joins TRBV7-6 to TRBJ2-5, with a possible D match to TRBD2 (5 bases). The source is a human donor in good health. Some libraries in this study had Jurkat cell RNA spiked in. The sample consisted of naive CD8+ T cells from blood, with Jurkat cell RNA spiked in. Subset: FACS-sorted CD8+CD4-CCR7+CD45RA+ naive T cells. CDR3 protein: CASSLGGGQETQYF. Written as DNA, the CDR3 is TGTGCCAGCAGCTTAGGTGGAGGACAAGAGACCCAGTACTTC.